These 4 T cell receptor beta chains were all obtained from the same sample, sequenced in a study of cytomegalovirus exposure and HLA in healthy donors. Using immunoSEQ multiplex PCR, the repertoire was profiled, and TCRdb retains in-frame clones only, with some absent. Of some 260,000 clones in the sample, more than 85% were seen once. The specimen sequenced was PBMCs. The source is a man between 18 and 35 years old in good health and CMV-seropositive.

J is TRBJ1-2 and V is TRBV5-4; 10 nucleotides match TRBD1. Germline V lookup: CDR1 SGHNT, CDR2 YYREEE (reference sequence). The CDR3 totals 13 residues. The trim removed 5 bases at V and 8 bases at J, leaving 6 bases unmatched. The CDR3 reads CASRPADRGGYTF. Written as DNA, the CDR3 is TGTGCCAGCAGACCTGCGGACAGGGGGGGCTACACCTTC.

The chain recombines TRBV29-1 with TRBJ1-1; TRBD1 matches 7 bases. The V gene end was trimmed by 7 bases and the J gene end by 6 bases; junction bases not matched to a gene: 8. The CDR3 extends over 12 amino acids. From germline, CDR1 is SQVTM and CDR2 ANQGSEA. As DNA, the CDR3 is TGCAGCGGGGGCCGTCAGGGGGCTGAAGCTTTCTTT. Translated: CSGGRQGAEAFF. Drawing the rest from reference TRBV29-1 and TRBJ1-1, the complete variable domain is SAVISQKPSRDICQRGTSLTIQCQVDSQVTMMFWYRQQPGQSLTLIATANQGSEATYESGFVIDKFPISRPNLTFSTLTVSNMSPEDSSIYLCSGGRQGAEAFFGQGTRLTVV.

The chain joins TRBV5-4 to TRBJ1-2; D remains unclear. The CDR3 is made up of 13 amino acids. Trimming took off 3 bases at V and 4 bases at J, with 10 bases between the two ends. Germline CDR1 and CDR2: SGHNT and YYREEE (reference sequence). The CDR3 DNA sequence: TGTGCCAGCAGCTCACGTGGGAGCTATGGCTACACCTTC. The encoded protein is CASSSRGSYGYTF.

V is TRBV27 and J is TRBJ1-5; D unclear. V was pared by 2 bases and J by 0 bases, with 8 bases between. Germline V lookup: CDR1 MNHEY, CDR2 SMNVEV (reference sequence). The CDR3 runs 15 residues. Here the CDR3 reads CASSLLGYSNQPQHF. Written as DNA, the CDR3 is TGTGCCAGCAGTTTACTAGGGTATAGCAATCAGCCCCAGCATTTT.